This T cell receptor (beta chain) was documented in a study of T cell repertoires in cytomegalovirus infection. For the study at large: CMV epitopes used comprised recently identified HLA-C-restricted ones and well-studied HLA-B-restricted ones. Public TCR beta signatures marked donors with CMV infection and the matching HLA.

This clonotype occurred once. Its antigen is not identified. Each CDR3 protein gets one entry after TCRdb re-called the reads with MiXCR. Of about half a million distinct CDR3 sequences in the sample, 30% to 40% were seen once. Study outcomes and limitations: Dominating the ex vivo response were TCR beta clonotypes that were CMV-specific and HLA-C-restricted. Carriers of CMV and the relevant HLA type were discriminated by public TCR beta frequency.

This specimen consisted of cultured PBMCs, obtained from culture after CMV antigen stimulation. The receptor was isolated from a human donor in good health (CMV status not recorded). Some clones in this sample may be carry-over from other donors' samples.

The CDR3 DNA reads TGTGCCAGCAAACCCTCAGGGGGGGGAACTGAAGCTTTCTTT. This encodes CASKPSGGGTEAFF. The chain couples TRBV5-4 to TRBJ1-1, with TRBD1 matching over 7 bases. The V and J ends lost 6 bases and 5 bases, in that order; junction bases with no gene match: 10. Germline values: CDR1 SGHNT, CDR2 YYREEE (reference sequence). There are 14 residues in the CDR3. The entire variable domain, with the rest obtained from reference TRBV5-4 and TRBJ1-1, is as follows: ETGVTQSPTHLIKTRGQQVTLRCSSQSGHNTVSWYQQALGQGPQFIFQYYREEENGRGNFPPRFSGLQFPNYSSELNVNALELDDSALYLCASKPSGGGTEAFFGQGTRLTVV.